This T cell receptor beta chain is from a study of T cell repertoires in cytomegalovirus infection. The wider study: Matching HLA type, along with CMV infection, was indicated by public TCR beta signatures.

In TCRdb, the reads were re-called with MiXCR into one record per CDR3 protein. The sample carries around 360,000 distinct CDR3 sequences, around a third recorded once. This CDR3 region has 16 residues. Germline V gene data show CDR1 as KGHSH and CDR2 as LQKENI. V was pared by 5 bases and J by 3 bases, with 19 bases between. Concerning this clonotype: What it binds is unknown.

This receptor was taken from a human donor in good health (CMV status not recorded). Some clones in this sample may be carry-over from other donors' samples. The material sequenced was cultured PBMCs, taken from culture after CMV antigen stimulation. The chain combines TRBV18 with TRBJ1-1; D perhaps matches TRBD1 (6 bases). The CDR3, as DNA: TGTGCCAGCTCAACTCGACAGGTCGCCGGCGACACTGAAGCTTTCTTT. As protein: CASSTRQVAGDTEAFF.